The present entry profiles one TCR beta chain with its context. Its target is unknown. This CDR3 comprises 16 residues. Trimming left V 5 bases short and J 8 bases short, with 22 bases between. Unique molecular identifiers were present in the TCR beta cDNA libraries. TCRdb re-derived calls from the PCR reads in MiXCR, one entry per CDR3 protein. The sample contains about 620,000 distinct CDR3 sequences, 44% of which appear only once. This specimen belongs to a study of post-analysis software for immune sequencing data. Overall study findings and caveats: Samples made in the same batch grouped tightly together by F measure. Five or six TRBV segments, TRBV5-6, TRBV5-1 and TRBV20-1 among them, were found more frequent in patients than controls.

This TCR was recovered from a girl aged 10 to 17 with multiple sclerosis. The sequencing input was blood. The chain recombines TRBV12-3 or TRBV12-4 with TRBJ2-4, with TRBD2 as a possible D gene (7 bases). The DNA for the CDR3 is TGTGCCAGCAGTCCCTTACCTGGGGGCCTAGCGGACATTCAGTACTTC. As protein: CASSPLPGGLADIQYF.